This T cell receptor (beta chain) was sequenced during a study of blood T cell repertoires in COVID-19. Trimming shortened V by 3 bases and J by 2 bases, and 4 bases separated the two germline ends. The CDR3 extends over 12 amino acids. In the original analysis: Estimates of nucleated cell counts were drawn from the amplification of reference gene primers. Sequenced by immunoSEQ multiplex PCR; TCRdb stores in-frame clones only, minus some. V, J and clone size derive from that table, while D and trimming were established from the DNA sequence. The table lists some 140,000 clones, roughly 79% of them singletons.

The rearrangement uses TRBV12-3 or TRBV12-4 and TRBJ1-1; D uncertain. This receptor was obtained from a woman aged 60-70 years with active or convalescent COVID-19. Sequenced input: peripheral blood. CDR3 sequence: CASSFLNTEAFF. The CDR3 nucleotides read TGTGCCAGCAGTTTTCTAAACACTGAAGCTTTCTTT.